This T cell receptor beta chain was recorded in a study of control samples from healthy donors and cancer patients. This table comes from immunoSEQ multiplex PCR, and its TCRdb copy is limited to in-frame clones, with some not included. Seen here are 250,000 to 300,000 clones, 82% observed once, and the top ten hold more than 10%. The length of the CDR3 is 13 residues. The germline CDR1 and CDR2 sequences are MRHNA and SNTAGT. J lost 3 bases, V lost 9 bases, and 7 bases had no gene match. This receptor was taken from a woman aged 55-70 years with lung cancer. This chain joins TRBV6-4 and TRBJ2-7; 8 nucleotides match TRBD1. The sequenced sample was PBMCs. CDR3 residues: CAREDRVYYEQYF. CDR3 in DNA: TGTGCCAGAGAGGACAGGGTTTACTACGAGCAGTACTTC.